The 24 T cell receptor beta chains given below trace back to one sample, sequenced in a study of T cell responses to AZD1222 COVID-19 vaccine. Profiling relied on immunoSEQ multiplex PCR, and the TCRdb table lists in-frame clones only, not all of them. The sample consists of 75,000 to 85,000 clones, 75% to 90% of them appearing once. The sample was peripheral blood, taken 28 days after the second AZD1222 dose. The receptors were gathered from an adult who received the AZD1222 COVID-19 vaccine.

Only one count was recorded for this clone. The chain recombines TRBV14 with TRBJ2-7; a possible D gene is TRBD2 (6 bases). Per germline, CDR1 SGHDN and CDR2 FVKESK. This CDR3 contains 14 residues. V was trimmed by 1 base and J by 5 bases, leaving 12 bases between them. The CDR3, as DNA: TGTGCCAGCAGCCAAGGGGTCCGGGGGAACGAGCAGTACTTC. It translates to CASSQGVRGNEQYF. Based on the CDR3 plus reference TRBV14 and TRBJ2-7, the full variable domain is EAGVTQFPSHSVIEKGQTVTLRCDPISGHDNLYWYRRVMGKEIKFLLHFVKESKQDESGMPNNRFLAERTGGTYSTLKVQPAELEDSGVYFCASSQGVRGNEQYFGPGTRLTVT.

The rearrangement joins TRBV4-3 to TRBJ2-3, with D uncertain. The CDR3 covers 14 residues. With 0 bases removed from V and 4 bases from J, the gap between germline ends came to 8 bases. Germline CDR1 and CDR2: LGHNA and YSLEER. CDR3 bases: TGCGCCAGCAGCCAAGATATCCAGTCAGATACGCAGTATTTT. The encoded protein is CASSQDIQSDTQYF.

The chain joins TRBV30 to TRBJ2-4; D remains ambiguous. There are 15 residues in the CDR3. Trimming took 0 bases from V and 3 from J, leaving 12 bases between them. Germline CDR1 reads GTSNPN; CDR2 reads SVGIG (reference sequence). The CDR3 reads CAWSVEGWGKNIQYF. The DNA of the CDR3 is TGTGCCTGGAGTGTCGAAGGGTGGGGCAAAAACATTCAGTACTTC. Variable domain in full (rest from reference TRBV30 and TRBJ2-4): SQTIHQWPATLVQPVGSPLSLECTVEGTSNPNLYWYRQAAGRGLQLLFYSVGIGQISSEVPQNLSASRPQDRQFILSSKKLLLSDSGFYLCAWSVEGWGKNIQYFGAGTRLSVL.

CDR3 DNA: TGTGCCAGCACCCCGCAGGGGGGAAACACCATATATTTT. Protein sequence: CASTPQGGNTIYF. The chain has TRBV12-3 or TRBV12-4 and TRBJ1-3; maybe TRBD1 (6 bases). V shed 7 bases and J shed 4 bases, with 11 bases lying between them. The CDR3 runs 13 residues.

The rearrangement uses TRBV20-1 and TRBJ1-6, with TRBD1 matching 9 bases. The CDR3 is made up of 17 amino acids. V trimming: 3 bases; J trimming: 9 bases; junction bases outside the gene matches: 15. Germline V CDR1 and CDR2: DFQATT, SNEGSKA (reference sequence). The CDR3 region is CSASPTGGPSQVSPLHF. The CDR3 DNA reads TGCAGTGCTAGTCCAACAGGGGGCCCTAGTCAGGTTTCACCCCTCCACTTT.

V is TRBV6-5 and J is TRBJ1-1; unclear D gene. Trimming pared 10 bases from V and 6 bases from J, leaving 24 bases between. There are 15 residues in the CDR3. Germline assignment: CDR1 MNHEY and CDR2 SVGAGI. For the CDR3, the DNA is TGTGCCATCATGTCGACTGCCCGTGGAAGGGCTGAAGCTTTCTTT. Protein product: CAIMSTARGRAEAFF.

CDR3 coding DNA: TGCAGCGTCGACGGGGGAAGGGGCTTCAACGATCAGCCCCAGCATTTT. Amino acids: CSVDGGRGFNDQPQHF. The J gene is TRBJ1-5, the V gene TRBV29-1; D is perhaps TRBD1 (5 bases). The CDR3 contains 16 residues. V was clipped by 6 bases and J by 5 bases, with 23 bases between them. Germline loops: CDR1 SQVTM, CDR2 ANQGSEA.

The chain employs TRBV6-1 and TRBJ1-1; D is perhaps TRBD1 (5 bases). Germline values: CDR1 MNHNS, CDR2 SASEGT. V shed 1 base and J shed 0 bases, with 9 bases lying between them. The CDR3 is made up of 15 amino acids. The CDR3, as DNA: TGTGCCAGCAGTGAAGGTAGGACAATGAACACTGAAGCTTTCTTT. This encodes CASSEGRTMNTEAFF.

V is TRBV7-9 and J is TRBJ1-5; D unresolved. The ends were cut back, 4 bases at V and 4 bases at J, with 8 bases in the middle. Germline loops: CDR1 SEHNR, CDR2 FQNEAQ (reference sequence). This CDR3 contains 13 residues. The CDR3 coding sequence is TGTGCCAGCAGCTCTTACACGAATCAGCCCCAGCATTTT. It translates to CASSSYTNQPQHF.

This chain links TRBV29-1 with TRBJ2-5; D is perhaps TRBD1 (6 bases). V lost 8 bases, J lost 5 bases, and 21 bases lay in between. This CDR3 has 14 residues. Germline loops: CDR1 SQVTM, CDR2 ANQGSEA. The CDR3 region has the DNA TGCAGCACCACGTATGCTCCCACAGGGGAGACCCAGTACTTC. Protein sequence: CSTTYAPTGETQYF.

The genes are TRBV12-3 or TRBV12-4 and TRBJ1-1, with D hard to call. This CDR3 region has 13 residues. V dropped 0 bases and J dropped 6 bases, with 8 bases sitting between them. CDR3 protein: CASSLATDAEAFF. The CDR3 nucleotides read TGTGCCAGCAGTTTAGCCACCGACGCTGAAGCTTTCTTT.

The chain joins TRBV9 to TRBJ2-7, with D unresolved. Germline CDR1 and CDR2: SGDLS and YYNGEE. V was pared by 3 bases and J by 1 base, with 11 bases between. This CDR3 region has 14 residues. CDR3 in amino acids: CASSAQTESYEQYF. DNA for the CDR3: TGTGCCAGCAGCGCCCAGACGGAATCCTACGAGCAGTACTTC.

This clone was found once. The chain recombines TRBV2 with TRBJ2-7, with TRBD2 as a possible D gene (5 bases). Trimming left V 5 bases short and J 4 bases short, with 15 bases between. CDR3 size: 14 residues. Germline CDR1 reads SNHLY; CDR2 reads FYNNEI. The CDR3 sequence is CASSPTVSGYEQYF. Here the CDR3 DNA reads TGTGCCAGCAGTCCCACGGTGAGCGGATACGAGCAGTACTTC.

This chain connects TRBV12-3 or TRBV12-4 to TRBJ1-2; D might be TRBD1 (6 bases). Trimming took 5 bases from V and 6 from J, leaving 10 bases between them. This CDR3 region has 12 residues. CDR3 sequence reads: CASSTGSDGYTF. The CDR3 DNA sequence: TGTGCCAGCAGTACAGGGTCTGATGGCTACACCTTC.

The genes are TRBV19 and TRBJ1-1; 7 bases line up with TRBD1. Germline-derived CDR1 and CDR2 are LNHDA and SQIVND (reference sequence). This CDR3 has 14 amino acids. The junction had 7 bases not matched to a gene; V was cut back by 7 bases and J by 2 bases. DNA of the CDR3: TGTGCCAGTACCCAGACAGGGAGTAACACTGAAGCTTTCTTT. Amino acids: CASTQTGSNTEAFF.

The chain links TRBV11-2 to TRBJ1-4; 8 nucleotides line up with TRBD1. Trimming took 6 bases from V and 5 from J; bases not matched to a gene: 5. This CDR3 has 14 residues. Germline values: CDR1 SGHAT, CDR2 FQNNGV. The CDR3 loop reads CASRAGGENEKLFF. Here the CDR3 DNA reads TGTGCCAGCAGGGCAGGGGGCGAAAATGAAAAACTGTTTTTT.

V is TRBV5-4 and J is TRBJ2-7, with D maybe TRBD1 (8 bases). V gave up 3 bases and J gave up 2 bases, with 15 bases separating them. Germline V CDR1 and CDR2: SGHNT, YYREEE (reference sequence). CDR3 length: 15 amino acids. The CDR3 spells CASSYRGGLTYEQYF. The CDR3 nucleotides read TGTGCCAGCAGCTACAGGGGGGGACTTACCTACGAGCAGTACTTC.

This sequence joins TRBV6-6 and TRBJ2-3; 8 bases are shared with TRBD1. This CDR3 contains 15 residues. V lost 5 bases, J lost 3 bases, and 7 bases stayed unmatched. Per germline, CDR1 MNHNY and CDR2 SVGAGI (reference sequence). For the CDR3, the DNA is TGTGCCAGCAGTGACAGGGGCAGAACGACAGATACGCAGTATTTT. Translating it yields CASSDRGRTTDTQYF.

The CDR3 is CASSSQTGTEAFF. CDR3 nucleotides: TGTGCCAGCAGTTCCCAGACAGGGACTGAAGCTTTCTTT. The chain has TRBV6-5 and TRBJ1-1; TRBD1 matches 7 bases. From germline, CDR1 is MNHEY and CDR2 SVGAGI. This CDR3 region has 13 residues. After removal of 4 bases from V and 5 bases from J, the junction contained 4 bases not matched to a gene.

This chain connects TRBV6-5 to TRBJ2-5, with D unclear. Trimming left V 0 bases short and J 5 bases short, with 16 bases between. Germline V gene sequence: CDR1 MNHEY, CDR2 SVGAGI. There are 16 residues in the CDR3. The CDR3 protein is CASSYSVPGLGETQYF. The CDR3 DNA follows: TGTGCCAGCAGTTACTCCGTCCCCGGTCTAGGGGAGACCCAGTACTTC.

The chain uses TRBV5-4 and TRBJ2-3; D perhaps matches TRBD2 (6 bases). This CDR3 spans 14 amino acids. The V gene lost 4 bases and the J gene lost 0 bases, with 9 bases spanning the gap. Germline V gene sequence: CDR1 SGHNT, CDR2 YYREEE (reference sequence). The CDR3 nucleotides read TGTGCCAGCAGCAGGGAGGCTAGCACAGATACGCAGTATTTT. Translated, it gives CASSREASTDTQYF. The full variable domain, its missing parts supplied by reference TRBV5-4 and TRBJ2-3, is ETGVTQSPTHLIKTRGQQVTLRCSSQSGHNTVSWYQQALGQGPQFIFQYYREEENGRGNFPPRFSGLQFPNYSSELNVNALELDDSALYLCASSREASTDTQYFGPGTRLTVL.

V and J are TRBV9 and TRBJ2-2; TRBD1 might be the D (6 bases). V was clipped by 4 bases and J by 2 bases, with 18 bases between them. This CDR3 comprises 17 residues. CDR1 and CDR2 (germline): SGDLS, YYNGEE. In DNA form, the CDR3 reads TGTGCCAGCAGCATCACAGGATCGACAGGCAACACCGGGGAGCTGTTTTTT. Protein sequence: CASSITGSTGNTGELFF.

The J gene is TRBJ2-7, the V gene TRBV27; TRBD1 matches at 9 bases. Per the germline V gene, CDR1 is MNHEY and CDR2 is SMNVEV (reference sequence). The length of the CDR3 is 15 residues. The trim removed 5 bases at V and 7 bases at J, leaving 12 bases unmatched. DNA of the CDR3: TGTGCCAGCAGTATACAGGGGGCGATTCCGAAAGAGCAGTACTTC. Amino acids: CASSIQGAIPKEQYF.

The CDR3 region has the DNA TGCGCCAGCAGCCAAGAGGCGAACACTGAAGCTTTCTTT. Translating it yields CASSQEANTEAFF. This rearrangement joins TRBV4-3 to TRBJ1-1; no clear D gene. The CDR3 has 13 residues. Per germline, CDR1 LGHNA and CDR2 YSLEER. The V gene lost 0 bases and the J gene lost 1 base, with 3 bases spanning the gap.